The 9 T cell receptor beta chains in this list originate from one sample, sequenced in a study of blood T cell repertoires in COVID-19. Profiling relied on immunoSEQ multiplex PCR, and the TCRdb table lists in-frame clones only, not all of them. The table includes around 220,000 clones, 75% to 90% detected once. The sample was peripheral blood. The receptors shown here come from an elderly woman with COVID-19, enrolled during active disease.

The chain joins TRBV5-1 to TRBJ2-1, with a weak D call TRBD1 (6 bases). The CDR3 sequence is 14 residues long. Germline V lookup: CDR1 SGHRS, CDR2 YFSETQ. V lost 5 bases, J lost 9 bases, and 18 bases lay in between. CDR3 in DNA: TGCGCCAGCAGTCTCGAAGGGGGAGCCGGTGAGCAGTTCTTC. Translated: CASSLEGGAGEQFF.

The chain recombines TRBV7-2 with TRBJ1-4; D is perhaps TRBD1 (6 bases). V was pared by 5 bases and J by 7 bases, with 17 bases between. Germline CDR1 is SGHTA and CDR2 is FQGNSA. The CDR3 is made up of 15 amino acids. The CDR3 DNA reads as TGTGCCAGCAGCATTGGACAGCAACCCCCTGAAAAACTGTTTTTT. It is translated as CASSIGQQPPEKLFF. Based on the CDR3 plus reference TRBV7-2 and TRBJ1-4, the full variable domain is GAGVSQSPSNKVTEKGKDVELRCDPISGHTALYWYRQSLGQGLEFLIYFQGNSAPDKSGLPSDRFSAERTGGSVSTLTIQRTQQEDSAVYLCASSIGQQPPEKLFFGSGTQLSVL.

The chain carries TRBV2 and TRBJ1-5; 8 bases fit TRBD1. Germline CDR1 and CDR2: SNHLY and FYNNEI. The CDR3 consists of 13 residues. The ends lost 7 bases at V and 7 bases at J; junction bases unmatched: 6. This CDR3 is CASTPDRVQPQHF. The CDR3 DNA is TGTGCCAGCACCCCGGACAGGGTACAGCCCCAGCATTTT.

This clone was counted a few times. The chain has TRBV9 and TRBJ1-3; possibly TRBD1 for D (6 bases). The V and J ends lost 3 bases and 0 bases respectively, with 10 bases between them. The CDR3 covers 15 residues. Germline assignment: CDR1 SGDLS and CDR2 YYNGEE. The CDR3 sequence is CASSDGQYSGNTIYF. The CDR3 region has the DNA TGTGCCAGCAGCGATGGACAGTACTCTGGAAACACCATATATTTT.

This clone was detected once. This chain joins TRBV9 and TRBJ1-1; 9 nucleotides agree with TRBD1. V dropped 4 bases and J dropped 10; count of bases not matched to a gene: 14. The V gene's germline CDR1 is SGDLS and CDR2 YYNGEE. CDR3 length: 15 amino acids. The CDR3 DNA reads as TGTGCCAGCAGCCCGGGACAGGGTCGACCTCCGGGAGCTTTCTTT. Its translation: CASSPGQGRPPGAFF.

This chain links TRBV7-2 with TRBJ2-3; D remains ambiguous. The CDR3 has 13 amino acids. Trimming cost V 7 bases and J 4 bases, with 12 bases left between them. Germline V gives CDR1 SGHTA, CDR2 FQGNSA. CDR3 protein: CASTQFRADTQYF. The CDR3 nucleotides read TGTGCCAGCACCCAGTTTCGGGCAGATACGCAGTATTTT.

This chain connects TRBV7-2 to TRBJ1-1; a possible D gene is TRBD1 (5 bases). Per the germline V gene, CDR1 is SGHTA and CDR2 is FQGNSA. There are 14 residues in the CDR3. V lost 8 bases and J lost 5, with 18 bases in between. In nucleotides, the CDR3 is TGTGCCAGCCTCCGGGGGGTTGCCCCAACTGAAGCTTTCTTT. Its translation is CASLRGVAPTEAFF.

The CDR3 nucleotides are TGTGCCAGTAGTAACAGGGGAACTAGCACAGATACGCAGTATTTT. Amino acid sequence: CASSNRGTSTDTQYF. The chain couples TRBV19 to TRBJ2-3, with 7 bases fitting TRBD1. J lost 0 bases, V lost 4 bases, and 4 bases had no gene match. This CDR3 has 15 amino acids. The germline V gene encodes CDR1 LNHDA and CDR2 SQIVND (reference sequence).

The V call is TRBV6-6, the J call TRBJ2-1, with TRBD1 as a possible D gene (7 bases). CDR1 MNHNY and CDR2 SVGAGI come from the germline V gene (reference sequence). Trimming cost V 5 bases and J 9 bases, with 14 bases left between them. This CDR3 contains 13 residues. CDR3 sequence: CASSQTGEAEQFF. The CDR3 DNA sequence: TGTGCCAGCAGTCAAACAGGGGAGGCTGAGCAGTTCTTC.